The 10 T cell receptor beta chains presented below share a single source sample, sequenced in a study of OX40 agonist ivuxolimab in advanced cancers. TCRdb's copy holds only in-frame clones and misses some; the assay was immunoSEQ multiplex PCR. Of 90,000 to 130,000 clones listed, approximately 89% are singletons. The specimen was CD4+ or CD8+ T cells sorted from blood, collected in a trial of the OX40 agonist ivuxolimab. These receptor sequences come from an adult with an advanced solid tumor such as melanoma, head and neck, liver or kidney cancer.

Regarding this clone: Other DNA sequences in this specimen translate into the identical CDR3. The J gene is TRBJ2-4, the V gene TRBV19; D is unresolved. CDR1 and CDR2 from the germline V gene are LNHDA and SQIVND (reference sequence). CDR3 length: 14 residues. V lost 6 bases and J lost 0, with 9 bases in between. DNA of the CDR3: TGTGCCAGTAGCCCCCGGCTAGCCAAAAACATTCAGTACTTC. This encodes CASSPRLAKNIQYF.

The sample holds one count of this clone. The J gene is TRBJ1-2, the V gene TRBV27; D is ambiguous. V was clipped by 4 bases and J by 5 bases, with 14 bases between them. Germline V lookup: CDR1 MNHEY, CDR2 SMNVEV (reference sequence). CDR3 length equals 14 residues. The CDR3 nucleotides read TGTGCCAGCAGTTCTGCGGCAGGCTTTTATGGCTACACCTTC. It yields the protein CASSSAAGFYGYTF.

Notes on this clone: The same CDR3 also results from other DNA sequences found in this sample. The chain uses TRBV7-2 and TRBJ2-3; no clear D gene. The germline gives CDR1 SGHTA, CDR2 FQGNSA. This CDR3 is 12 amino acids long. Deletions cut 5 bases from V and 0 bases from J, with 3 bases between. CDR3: CASSLSTDTQYF. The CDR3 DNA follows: TGTGCCAGCAGCCTTAGCACAGATACGCAGTATTTT.

The CDR3 spells CASSLDATGGGTDTQYF. The CDR3 nucleotides read TGTGCCAGCAGCTTAGATGCGACAGGGGGGGGCACAGATACGCAGTATTTT. V gene TRBV11-3 combines with J gene TRBJ2-3; 9 bases are a match to TRBD1. Germline V gene sequence: CDR1 SGHNT, CDR2 YENEEA. V was pared by 0 bases and J by 1 base, with 5 bases of the junction left unmatched. The CDR3 consists of 17 residues.

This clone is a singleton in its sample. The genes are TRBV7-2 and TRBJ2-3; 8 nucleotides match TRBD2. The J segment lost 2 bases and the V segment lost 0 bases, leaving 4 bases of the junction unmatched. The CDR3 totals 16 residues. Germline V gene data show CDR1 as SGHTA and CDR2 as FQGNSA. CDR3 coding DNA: TGTGCCAGCAGCTTAGCGGGCGGGGGGCACACAGATACGCAGTATTTT. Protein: CASSLAGGGHTDTQYF.

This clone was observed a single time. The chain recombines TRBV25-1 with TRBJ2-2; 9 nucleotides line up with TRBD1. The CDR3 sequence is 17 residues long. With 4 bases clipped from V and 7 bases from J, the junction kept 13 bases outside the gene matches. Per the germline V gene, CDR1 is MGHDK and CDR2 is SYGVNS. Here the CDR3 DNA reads TGTGCCAGCAGTGGGACACTGGGGACAGGGACCCACGGGGAGCTGTTTTTT. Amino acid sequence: CASSGTLGTGTHGELFF.

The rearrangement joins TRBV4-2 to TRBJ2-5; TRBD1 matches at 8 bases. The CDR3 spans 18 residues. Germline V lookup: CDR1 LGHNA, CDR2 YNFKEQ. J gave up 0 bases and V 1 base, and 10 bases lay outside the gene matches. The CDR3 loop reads CASSQVWRTGNYQETQYF. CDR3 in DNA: TGTGCCAGCAGCCAAGTCTGGAGGACAGGGAATTACCAAGAGACCCAGTACTTC.

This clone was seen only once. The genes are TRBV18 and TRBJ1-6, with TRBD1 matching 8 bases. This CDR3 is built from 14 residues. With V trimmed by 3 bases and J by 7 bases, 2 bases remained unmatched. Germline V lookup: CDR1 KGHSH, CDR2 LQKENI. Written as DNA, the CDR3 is TGTGCCAGCTCACCGGACAGGGTCAATTCACCCCTCCACTTT. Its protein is CASSPDRVNSPLHF. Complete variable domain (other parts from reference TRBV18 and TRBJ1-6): NAGVMQNPRHLVRRRGQEARLRCSPMKGHSHVYWYRQLPEEGLKFMVYLQKENIIDESGMPKERFSAEFPKEGPSILRIQQVVRGDSAAYFCASSPDRVNSPLHFGNGTRLTVT.

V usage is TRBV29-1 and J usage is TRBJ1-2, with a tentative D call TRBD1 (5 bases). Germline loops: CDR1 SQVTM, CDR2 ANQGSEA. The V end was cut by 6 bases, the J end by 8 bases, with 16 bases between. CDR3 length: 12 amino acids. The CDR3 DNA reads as TGCAGCGTGAGGGAGGGGCTGAGCGGCTACACCTTC. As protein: CSVREGLSGYTF.

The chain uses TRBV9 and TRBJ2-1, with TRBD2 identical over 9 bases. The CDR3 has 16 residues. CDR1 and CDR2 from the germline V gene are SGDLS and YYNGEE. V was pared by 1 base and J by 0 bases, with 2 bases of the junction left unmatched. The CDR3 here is CASSVFSGSSYNEQFF. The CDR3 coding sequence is TGTGCCAGCAGCGTATTTAGCGGGAGCTCCTACAATGAGCAGTTCTTC.